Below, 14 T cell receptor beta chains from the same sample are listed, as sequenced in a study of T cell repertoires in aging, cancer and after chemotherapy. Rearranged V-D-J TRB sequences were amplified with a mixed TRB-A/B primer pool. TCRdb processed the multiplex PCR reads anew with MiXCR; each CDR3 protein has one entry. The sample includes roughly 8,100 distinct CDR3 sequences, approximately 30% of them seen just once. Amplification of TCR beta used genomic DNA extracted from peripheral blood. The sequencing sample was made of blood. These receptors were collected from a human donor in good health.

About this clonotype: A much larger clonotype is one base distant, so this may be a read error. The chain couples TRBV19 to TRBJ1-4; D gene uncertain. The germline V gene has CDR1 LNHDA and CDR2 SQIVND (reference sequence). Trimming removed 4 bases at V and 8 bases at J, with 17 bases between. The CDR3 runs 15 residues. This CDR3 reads CASSTLETNREKLFF. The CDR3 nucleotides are TGTGCCAGTAGTACCCTGGAGACTAATCGGGAAAAACTGTTTTTT.

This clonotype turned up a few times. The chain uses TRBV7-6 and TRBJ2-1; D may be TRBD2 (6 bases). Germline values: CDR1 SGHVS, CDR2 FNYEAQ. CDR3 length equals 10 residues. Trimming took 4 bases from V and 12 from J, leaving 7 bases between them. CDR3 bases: TGTGCCAGCAGCTCGGGGGTGCAGTTCTTC. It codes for CASSSGVQFF.

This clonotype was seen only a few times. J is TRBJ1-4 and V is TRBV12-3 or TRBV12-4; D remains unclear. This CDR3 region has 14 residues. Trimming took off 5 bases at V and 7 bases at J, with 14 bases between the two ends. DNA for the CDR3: TGTGCCAGCAGTCGACCTACCCGGAGTGAAAAACTGTTTTTT. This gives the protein CASSRPTRSEKLFF.

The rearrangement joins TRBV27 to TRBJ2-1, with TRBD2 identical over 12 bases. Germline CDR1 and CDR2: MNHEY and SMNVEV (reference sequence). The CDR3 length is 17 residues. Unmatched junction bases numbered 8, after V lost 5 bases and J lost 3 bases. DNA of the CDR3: TGTGCCAGCAGTACCTCTAGCGGGGGGGCTATCTACAATGAGCAGTTCTTC. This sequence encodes CASSTSSGGAIYNEQFF.

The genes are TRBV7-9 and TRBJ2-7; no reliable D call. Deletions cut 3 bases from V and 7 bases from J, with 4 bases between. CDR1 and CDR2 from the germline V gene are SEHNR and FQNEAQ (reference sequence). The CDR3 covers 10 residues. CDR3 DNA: TGTGCCAGCAGCTTGGTAGAGCAGTACTTC. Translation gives CASSLVEQYF. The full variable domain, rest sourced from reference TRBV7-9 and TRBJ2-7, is DTGVSQNPRHKITKRGQNVTFRCDPISEHNRLYWYRQTLGQGPEFLTYFQNEAQLEKSRLLSDRFSAERPKGSFSTLEIQRTEQGDSAMYLCASSLVEQYFGPGTRLTVT.

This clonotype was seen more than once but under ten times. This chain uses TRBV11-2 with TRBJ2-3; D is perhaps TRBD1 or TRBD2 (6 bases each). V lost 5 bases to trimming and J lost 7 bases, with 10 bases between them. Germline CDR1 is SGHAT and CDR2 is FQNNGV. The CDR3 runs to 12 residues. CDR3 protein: CASSVGGNTQYF. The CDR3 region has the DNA TGTGCCAGCAGCGTAGGGGGGAATACGCAGTATTTT.

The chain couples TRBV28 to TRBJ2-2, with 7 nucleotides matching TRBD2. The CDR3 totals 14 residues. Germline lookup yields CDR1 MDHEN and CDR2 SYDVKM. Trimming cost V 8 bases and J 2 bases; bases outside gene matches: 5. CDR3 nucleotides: TGTGCCAGCGGGAGCGGGGATAACACCGGGGAGCTGTTTTTT. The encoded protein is CASGSGDNTGELFF.

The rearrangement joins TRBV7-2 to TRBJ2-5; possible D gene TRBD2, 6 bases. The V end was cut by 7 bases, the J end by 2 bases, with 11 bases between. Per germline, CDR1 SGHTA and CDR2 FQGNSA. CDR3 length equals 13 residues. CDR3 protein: CASTLRGQETQYF. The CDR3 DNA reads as TGTGCCAGCACTCTTCGGGGGCAAGAGACCCAGTACTTC. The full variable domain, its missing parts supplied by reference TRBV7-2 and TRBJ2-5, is GAGVSQSPSNKVTEKGKDVELRCDPISGHTALYWYRQSLGQGLEFLIYFQGNSAPDKSGLPSDRFSAERTGGSVSTLTIQRTQQEDSAVYLCASTLRGQETQYFGPGTRLLVL.

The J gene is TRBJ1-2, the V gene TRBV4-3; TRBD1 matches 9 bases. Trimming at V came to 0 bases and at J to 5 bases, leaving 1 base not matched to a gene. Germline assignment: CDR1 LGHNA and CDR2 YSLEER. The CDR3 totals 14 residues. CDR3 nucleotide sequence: TGCGCCAGCAGCCAAGACGGACAGGGGTATGGCTACACCTTC. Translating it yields CASSQDGQGYGYTF.

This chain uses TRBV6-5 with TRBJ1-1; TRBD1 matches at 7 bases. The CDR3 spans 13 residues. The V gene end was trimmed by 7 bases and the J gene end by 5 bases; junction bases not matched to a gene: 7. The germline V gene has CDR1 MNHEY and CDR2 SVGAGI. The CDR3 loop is CASNSRGSTEAFF. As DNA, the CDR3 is TGTGCCAGCAATTCCAGGGGGTCTACTGAAGCTTTCTTT.

CDR3 loop: CASSGQGGHQPQHF. The CDR3 DNA reads TGTGCCAGCAGCGGACAGGGAGGGCATCAGCCCCAGCATTTT. The rearrangement joins TRBV6-9 to TRBJ1-5, with 8 bases that match TRBD1. This CDR3 is built from 14 residues. V lost 6 bases to trimming and J lost 5 bases; unmatched junction nucleotides: 6. Germline CDR1 is MNHGY and CDR2 is SVAAGI.

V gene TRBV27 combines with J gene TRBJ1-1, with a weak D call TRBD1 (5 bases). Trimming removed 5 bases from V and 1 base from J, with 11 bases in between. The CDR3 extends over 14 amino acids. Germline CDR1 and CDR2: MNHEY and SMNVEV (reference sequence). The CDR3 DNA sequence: TGTGCCAGCAGTCGCTTGGGGGGGAACACTGAAGCTTTCTTT. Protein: CASSRLGGNTEAFF.

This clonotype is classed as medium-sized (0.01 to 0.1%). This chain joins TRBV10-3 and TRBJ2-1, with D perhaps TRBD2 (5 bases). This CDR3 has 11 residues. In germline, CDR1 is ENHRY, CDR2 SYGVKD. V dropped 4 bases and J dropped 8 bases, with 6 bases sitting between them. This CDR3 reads CAISADYEQFF. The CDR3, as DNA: TGTGCCATCAGTGCGGACTATGAGCAGTTCTTC.

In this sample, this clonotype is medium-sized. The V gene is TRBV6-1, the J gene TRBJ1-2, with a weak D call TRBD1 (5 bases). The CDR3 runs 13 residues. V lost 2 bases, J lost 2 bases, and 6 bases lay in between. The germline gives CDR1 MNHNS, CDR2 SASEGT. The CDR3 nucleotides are TGTGCCAGCAGTGAAAGGGACAACTATGGCTACACCTTC. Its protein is CASSERDNYGYTF.